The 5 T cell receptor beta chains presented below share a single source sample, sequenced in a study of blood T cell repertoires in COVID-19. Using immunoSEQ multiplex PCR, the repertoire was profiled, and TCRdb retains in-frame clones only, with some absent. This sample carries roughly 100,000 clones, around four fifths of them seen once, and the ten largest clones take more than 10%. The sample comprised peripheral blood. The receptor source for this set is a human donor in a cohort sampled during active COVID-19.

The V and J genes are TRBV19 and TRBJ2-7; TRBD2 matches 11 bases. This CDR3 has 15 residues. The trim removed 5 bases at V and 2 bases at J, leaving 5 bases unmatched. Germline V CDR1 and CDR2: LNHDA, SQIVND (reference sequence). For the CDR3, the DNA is TGTGCCAGTAGTGATCTAGCGGGGGGAACCTACGAGCAGTACTTC. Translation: CASSDLAGGTYEQYF. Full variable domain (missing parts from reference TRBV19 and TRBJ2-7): DGGITQSPKYLFRKEGQNVTLSCEQNLNHDAMYWYRQDPGQGLRLIYYSQIVNDFQKGDIAEGYSVSREKKESFPLTVTSAQKNPTAFYLCASSDLAGGTYEQYFGPGTRLTVT.

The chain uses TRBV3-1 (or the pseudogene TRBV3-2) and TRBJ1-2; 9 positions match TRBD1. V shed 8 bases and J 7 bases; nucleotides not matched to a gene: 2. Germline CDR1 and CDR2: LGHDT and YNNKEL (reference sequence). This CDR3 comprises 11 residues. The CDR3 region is CASRTGVGYTF. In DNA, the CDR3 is TGTGCCAGCCGGACAGGGGTTGGCTACACCTTC.

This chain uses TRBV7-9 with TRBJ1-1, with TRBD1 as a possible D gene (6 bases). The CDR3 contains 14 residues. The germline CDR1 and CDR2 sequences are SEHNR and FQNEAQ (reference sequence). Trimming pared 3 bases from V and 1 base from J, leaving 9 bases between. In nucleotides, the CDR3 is TGTGCCAGCAGCTTTCGGACAGAGAACACTGAAGCTTTCTTT. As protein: CASSFRTENTEAFF.

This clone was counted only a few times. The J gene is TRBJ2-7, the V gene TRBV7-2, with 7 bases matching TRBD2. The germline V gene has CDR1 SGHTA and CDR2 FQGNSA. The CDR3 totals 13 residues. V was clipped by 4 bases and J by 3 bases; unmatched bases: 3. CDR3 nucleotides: TGTGCCAGCAGCTCCTCGGGGGGCTACGAGCAGTACTTC. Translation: CASSSSGGYEQYF.

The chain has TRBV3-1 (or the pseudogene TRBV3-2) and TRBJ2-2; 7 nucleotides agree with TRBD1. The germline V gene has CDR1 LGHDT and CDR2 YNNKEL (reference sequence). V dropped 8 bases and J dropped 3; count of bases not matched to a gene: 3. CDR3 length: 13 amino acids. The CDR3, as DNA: TGTGCCAGCCATACAGGGGACACCGGGGAGCTGTTTTTT. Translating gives CASHTGDTGELFF.